This T cell receptor beta chain stems from a study of T cell responses to AZD1222 COVID-19 vaccine. Findings and caveats of the study: Donors in the cohort were predominantly white British and more often female, and clonal diversity was possibly underestimated.

Method: immunoSEQ multiplex PCR; TCRdb's copy keeps in-frame clones and lacks some. The data contain over 70,000 clones, 89% of them seen just once; the ten biggest clones take up approximately 9.3%. With regard to this clone: Its antigen is undetermined.

V lost 5 bases and J lost 4, with 9 bases in between. There are 14 residues in the CDR3. Germline CDR1 and CDR2: MNHNY and SVGAGI (reference sequence). Sequences were derived from peripheral blood, sampled 28 days after the second AZD1222 dose. The chain is built from TRBV6-6 and TRBJ1-6; D unclear. This TCR was recovered from an adult who received the AZD1222 COVID-19 vaccine. Here the CDR3 DNA reads TGTGCCAGCAGTCCAACGGATTATAATTCACCCCTCCACTTT. Translating gives CASSPTDYNSPLHF.